This T cell receptor beta chain was captured in a study of blood T cell repertoires in COVID-19. About the study: From T cells, B-cell-depleted T cells, or PBMCs came the material, which was cDNA or gDNA.

From germline, CDR1 is SGHRS and CDR2 YFSETQ. V lost 5 bases to trimming and J lost 8 bases; unmatched junction nucleotides: 8. This CDR3 has 15 residues. Clones were read by immunoSEQ multiplex PCR, and TCRdb kept only the in-frame ones, dropping some. The sample lists under 300,000 clones; around 87% were seen once. The sequence was obtained from a woman in her seventies with active or convalescent COVID-19. The chain couples TRBV5-1 to TRBJ1-6; 9 bases agree with TRBD1. Sequenced input: peripheral blood. CDR3 nucleotide sequence: TGCGCCAGCAGGCTAACAGGGGGCGCGGATTCACCCCTCCACTTT. Translating gives CASRLTGGADSPLHF.